A selection of T cell receptor beta chains follows, all from one sample in a study of identical twins. Each CDR3 protein is one row after TCRdb ran MiXCR on the 5' RACE reads. Here the sample spans around 230,000 distinct CDR3 sequences, around 10% being singletons. The sequencing sample was made of memory (CD45RO+) T cells sorted from blood. The receptors were gathered from a woman younger than 35 in good health. Both conserved end residues are part of each CDR3. Fields, in order: D gene, clone size, J gene, V gene, CDR3 protein, CDR3 DNA. A D gene is named only where the DNA matches it firmly. Only part of the rows carry a size: once, few, many, or a class if the clone is expanded.

>-|many|TRBJ2-2|TRBV14
CASSQDERGSVTGELFF
TGTGCCAGCAGCCAAGATGAAAGGGGTAGTGTCACCGGGGAGCTGTTTTTT
>-|-|TRBJ2-4|TRBV6-6
CASSYNDIQYF
TGTGCCAGCAGTTATAATGACATTCAGTACTTC
>TRBD2|-|TRBJ2-1|TRBV19
CASSSSGATNEQFF
TGTGCCAGTAGTTCGAGCGGGGCCACTAATGAGCAGTTCTTC
>TRBD2|few|TRBJ2-3|TRBV6-1
CASTLKPSGKDTQYF
TGTGCCAGCACCCTTAAACCTAGCGGTAAAGATACGCAGTATTTT
>-|many|TRBJ2-3|TRBV5-1
CASSLASTDTQYF
TGTGCCAGCAGCTTGGCCAGCACAGATACGCAGTATTTT
>-|many|TRBJ2-3|TRBV7-9
CASSLASRTDTQYF
TGTGCCAGCAGCTTAGCCTCAAGGACAGATACGCAGTATTTT
>TRBD2|-|TRBJ2-1|TRBV6-1
CASRGGDGNEQFF
TGTGCCAGCCGGGGGGGCGATGGCAATGAGCAGTTCTTC
>TRBD2|many|TRBJ2-7|TRBV6-2/TRBV6-3
CATQTSGTYEQYF
TGTGCCACCCAGACTAGCGGAACCTACGAGCAGTACTTC
>TRBD2|few|TRBJ2-3|TRBV7-3
CASSSRGTSGGLDTQYF
TGTGCCAGCAGCTCCAGGGGGACTAGCGGGGGTTTGGATACGCAGTATTTT
>-|-|TRBJ1-2|TRBV5-6
CASSQRGGNYGYTF
TGTGCCAGCAGCCAACGAGGGGGAAACTATGGCTACACCTTC
>-|many|TRBJ2-5|TRBV12-3/TRBV12-4
CASSLEPIGGTQYF
TGTGCCAGCAGTTTAGAACCGATTGGGGGGACCCAGTACTTC
>TRBD2|-|TRBJ2-1|TRBV7-6
CASSRGTRGSSEQFF
TGTGCCAGCAGCCGAGGGACTAGAGGGTCCTCTGAGCAGTTCTTC
>TRBD2|few|TRBJ2-3|TRBV6-1
CATTRAGGDTQYF
TGTGCCACGACTCGGGCGGGGGGGGATACGCAGTATTTT
>-|few|TRBJ2-2|TRBV20-1
CSARDPNGVNTGELFF
TGCAGTGCTAGAGATCCCAACGGGGTCAACACCGGGGAGCTGTTTTTT
>-|-|TRBJ2-1|TRBV12-3/TRBV12-4
CASSQSGRYNEQFF
TGTGCCAGCAGCCAATCGGGGAGGTACAATGAGCAGTTCTTC
>-|few|TRBJ1-4|TRBV6-6
CASSYSGEKLFF
TGTGCCAGCAGTTACTCGGGGGAAAAACTGTTTTTT
>TRBD2|few|TRBJ2-5|TRBV20-1
CSARVTSGGTQYF
TGCAGTGCTAGAGTTACTAGCGGTGGGACCCAGTACTTC
>-|few|TRBJ2-3|TRBV30
CAWSVLRATDTQYF
TGTGCCTGGAGTGTCCTCCGCGCCACAGATACGCAGTATTTT
>-|many|TRBJ1-1|TRBV6-6
CASSYGGTEAFF
TGTGCCAGCAGTTACGGCGGCACTGAAGCTTTCTTT
>-|few|TRBJ1-2|TRBV9
CASSPGGKDYGYTF
TGTGCCAGCAGCCCGGGAGGGAAGGACTATGGCTACACCTTC
>-|few|TRBJ1-2|TRBV2
CASSVEGVTGYTF
TGTGCCAGCAGCGTCGAAGGGGTGACGGGCTACACCTTC
>TRBD2|few|TRBJ2-3|TRBV10-3
CAISGSSGRAGSTDTQYF
TGTGCCATCAGTGGGTCTAGCGGGAGGGCCGGGAGCACAGATACGCAGTATTTT
>TRBD1|-|TRBJ2-5|TRBV5-4
CASSLAGGGQETQYF
TGTGCCAGCAGCTTGGCAGGGGGCGGTCAAGAGACCCAGTACTTC
>-|-|TRBJ2-1|TRBV10-3
CAISQEENEQFF
TGTGCCATCAGTCAAGAGGAGAATGAGCAGTTCTTC
>TRBD2|-|TRBJ2-2|TRBV27
CASSYSGTNTGELFF
TGTGCCAGCAGCTATAGCGGGACGAACACCGGGGAGCTGTTTTTT
>-|many|TRBJ2-5|TRBV5-1
CASSDTSETQYF
TGCGCCAGCAGCGATACCAGCGAGACCCAGTACTTC
>-|many|TRBJ2-3|TRBV18
CASSTARSAQYF
TGTGCCAGCTCCACAGCCCGCTCGGCGCAGTATTTT
>-|-|TRBJ2-7|TRBV6-1
CASSEKGGEVDEQYF
TGTGCCAGCAGTGAAAAGGGGGGGGAGGTCGACGAGCAGTACTTC
>TRBD2|-|TRBJ2-3|TRBV7-9
CASSPVGGGQVVTQYF
TGTGCCAGCAGCCCGGTCGGCGGGGGGCAGGTGGTTACGCAGTATTTT
>TRBD2|many|TRBJ2-1|TRBV6-2/TRBV6-3
CASSPGTSEYNEQFF
TGTGCCAGCAGCCCCGGGACTAGCGAGTACAATGAGCAGTTCTTC
>-|few|TRBJ2-3|TRBV7-9
CASSLMARVSTDTQYF
TGTGCCAGCAGCTTAATGGCCCGGGTGAGCACAGATACGCAGTATTTT
>-|few|TRBJ2-5|TRBV7-9
CASSLGLNIETQYF
TGTGCCAGCAGCCTCGGACTGAATATAGAGACCCAGTACTTC
>TRBD2|many|TRBJ2-1|TRBV11-2
CASSLSPSGTRGYNEQFF
TGTGCCAGCAGCTTATCCCCTAGCGGGACAAGAGGGTACAATGAGCAGTTCTTC
>-|-|TRBJ1-4|TRBV6-1
CASSKQGREGKLFF
TGTGCCAGCAGTAAACAGGGACGCGAGGGAAAACTGTTTTTT
>-|-|TRBJ1-2|TRBV7-9
CASSTSGTPSNYGYTF
TGTGCCAGCAGCACCTCAGGGACACCTTCTAACTATGGCTACACCTTC
>-|many|TRBJ2-7|TRBV5-6
CASSFQYEQYF
TGTGCCAGCAGCTTCCAGTACGAGCAGTACTTC
>-|-|TRBJ2-7|TRBV5-1
CASSPRPPSYEQYF
TGCGCCAGCAGCCCCCGTCCCCCCTCCTACGAGCAGTACTTC
>TRBD2|-|TRBJ2-1|TRBV20-1
CSAGAGVRENEQFF
TGCAGTGCTGGAGCGGGAGTAAGGGAGAATGAGCAGTTCTTC
>TRBD2|few|TRBJ2-1|TRBV20-1
CSARDAGAGGFRDEQFF
TGCAGTGCTAGAGATGCCGGAGCGGGAGGGTTCAGGGATGAGCAGTTCTTC
>-|many|TRBJ2-7|TRBV6-6
CASAGSYEQYF
TGTGCCAGCGCGGGTTCCTACGAGCAGTACTTC
>-|-|TRBJ1-4|TRBV12-3/TRBV12-4
CASSPALKLFF
TGTGCCAGCAGTCCCGCGCTTAAACTGTTTTTT
>TRBD1|-|TRBJ2-3|TRBV5-1
CASSIQGTRSTDTQYF
TGCGCCAGCAGCATACAGGGGACGCGGAGCACAGATACGCAGTATTTT
>-|few|TRBJ2-1|TRBV11-3
CASSLVRWGLSYNEQFF
TGTGCCAGCAGCTTAGTTCGTTGGGGGCTCTCCTACAATGAGCAGTTCTTC
>-|many|TRBJ2-4|TRBV12-3/TRBV12-4
CASTPGAGTAKNIQYF
TGTGCCAGCACCCCCGGGGCGGGCACAGCCAAAAACATTCAGTACTTC